This T cell receptor (beta chain) was obtained from a study of shared clonotypes between healthy human individuals (dated by TCRdb to about 2020). Turning to the overall study: Two women and three men aged 18 to 49 years were included in the cohort. Per donor, three plates each were used for CD4 naive and CD4 memory, two for CD8 naive, and one for CD8 memory. To estimate repertoire size and how much clonotype sharing occurs between individuals, the study deeply sequenced the blood TCR repertoires of about 5 healthy adults. Libraries were prepared and TCR repertoires were sequenced by different laboratories using diverse techniques, in order to increase sequencing depth and limit assay-specific biases. Leukapheresis yielded between about 0.9 and 9 billion PBMCs per donor. Paper-wide results and their limitations: Rarefaction of sorted-subset datasets indicated incomplete sequencing despite the large sequencing depth. Compared with non-shared clonotypes, the clonotypes found in all four sorted-subset donors had higher generation probabilities. Pairwise subsampling led to the expectation that sequencing depth would affect the degree of clonotype sharing among donors. Because the study included only a small number of donors, the genetic and exposure-history diversity represented was limited. Sampling was restricted to blood, and TCR repertoires in tissue are likely to differ from TCR repertoires in blood. Roughly 5.2% of naive CD4, 3.5% of naive CD8, around 2.3% of memory CD4, and 0.35% to 0.4% of memory CD8 clonotypes were shared across a few donors. Naive subsets generally had larger estimated clonotype richness than memory subsets did.

Using the deep immunoSEQ assay, multiplex PCR amplified TCR CDR3 regions from genomic DNA. Extracted genomic DNA from each cell subset was distributed evenly across all wells of several immunoSEQ 96-well plates, and each plate was treated as a replicate. Each replicate PCR for sorted subsets received 150 to 250 ng genomic DNA, equal to about 29,000 T cell genomes. Purified libraries were measured with a Qubit 3.0 fluorometer, size-checked on a Bioanalyzer 2100, and measured again with the KAPA Library Quantification kit. Each immunoSEQ 96-well plate was sequenced on its own single-read 150-cycle Illumina NextSeq 550 flow cell. Per the original workflow: Because the immunoSEQ output held only junctional sequences and lacked quality scores, the filtering could not match the filtering applied to full-length reads. To assign V/J genes and CDR3, sequences were annotated against IMGT germline references using PyIR, a Python wrapper for IgBLAST v1.9. Reads were filtered out if the reads had weak V/J assignments (E-value above 1e-6), no CDR3, stop codons, out-of-frame junctions, or ambiguous translated residues. V3J clonotypes were defined by identical inferred V gene, J gene, and CDR3 amino acid sequence. Percentage overlap between repertoires was calculated by dividing the number of shared unique clonotypes by the size of the smaller repertoire. Repertoire richness was assessed with RTK rarefaction, the Chao1 estimator, and Recon v2.1 estimates of unobserved clonotypes. OLGA was used to compute generation probabilities for all TCRbeta clonotypes that the gDNA method yielded from a few donors. Imported from immuneACCESS, the table was reduced by TCRdb to in-frame sequences with V and J called. These copies leave out some clones; in studies compared against another copy, an unresolved V gene accounts for under half, and the cause of the remainder is not known. D and trimming come from the DNA, and the V and J calls and clone size come from that table. For this sample there are around 2.3 million clones; approximately 94% appear just once. Roughly 0.13% of the sample is taken by the ten largest.

Reading from cysteine to phenylalanine, the CDR3 counts 12 amino acids. Here the CDR3 DNA is all that survives: 36 bases in frame from base 1. V is reduced by 1 base and J by 1 base, leaving a spacing of 4 bases between them. From the germline V gene (reference sequence), CDR1 is GTSNPN and CDR2 is SVGIG. Healthy HIV-negative adults with no recently reported acute infections or vaccinations were included as donors. Every donor was a Caucasian adult living in Nashville, Tennessee, USA. CD4+ T cells were enriched through magnetic negative selection, after which naive cells were positively selected on CD45RA and the remaining negative fraction served as the memory subset. Blood was obtained by leukapheresis, after which PBMCs were separated by Ficoll-Histopaque density gradient centrifugation and cryopreserved in liquid nitrogen vapor phase. Purity and quantity of every magnetically sorted T cell population were checked by analytical flow cytometry. Each sorted fraction had its genomic DNA isolated and then quantified by UV absorbance on a Nanodrop 2000c.

Details on this clone: Its specific antigen is unknown. No much larger clone is present one base from it, and per-base qualities are unavailable.

The origin of this receptor is a man younger than 35 in good health. What was sequenced was naive CD4+ T cells sorted from blood. Taken with the paper, the label for cell subset or site translates to: CD45RA+ positively selected. The chain couples TRBV30 to TRBJ2-5, with the D segment identity uncertain. The DNA is as follows: TGTGCCTGGAGTGCAATCCAAGAGACCCAGTACTTC. Translated, this is CAWSAIQETQYF.